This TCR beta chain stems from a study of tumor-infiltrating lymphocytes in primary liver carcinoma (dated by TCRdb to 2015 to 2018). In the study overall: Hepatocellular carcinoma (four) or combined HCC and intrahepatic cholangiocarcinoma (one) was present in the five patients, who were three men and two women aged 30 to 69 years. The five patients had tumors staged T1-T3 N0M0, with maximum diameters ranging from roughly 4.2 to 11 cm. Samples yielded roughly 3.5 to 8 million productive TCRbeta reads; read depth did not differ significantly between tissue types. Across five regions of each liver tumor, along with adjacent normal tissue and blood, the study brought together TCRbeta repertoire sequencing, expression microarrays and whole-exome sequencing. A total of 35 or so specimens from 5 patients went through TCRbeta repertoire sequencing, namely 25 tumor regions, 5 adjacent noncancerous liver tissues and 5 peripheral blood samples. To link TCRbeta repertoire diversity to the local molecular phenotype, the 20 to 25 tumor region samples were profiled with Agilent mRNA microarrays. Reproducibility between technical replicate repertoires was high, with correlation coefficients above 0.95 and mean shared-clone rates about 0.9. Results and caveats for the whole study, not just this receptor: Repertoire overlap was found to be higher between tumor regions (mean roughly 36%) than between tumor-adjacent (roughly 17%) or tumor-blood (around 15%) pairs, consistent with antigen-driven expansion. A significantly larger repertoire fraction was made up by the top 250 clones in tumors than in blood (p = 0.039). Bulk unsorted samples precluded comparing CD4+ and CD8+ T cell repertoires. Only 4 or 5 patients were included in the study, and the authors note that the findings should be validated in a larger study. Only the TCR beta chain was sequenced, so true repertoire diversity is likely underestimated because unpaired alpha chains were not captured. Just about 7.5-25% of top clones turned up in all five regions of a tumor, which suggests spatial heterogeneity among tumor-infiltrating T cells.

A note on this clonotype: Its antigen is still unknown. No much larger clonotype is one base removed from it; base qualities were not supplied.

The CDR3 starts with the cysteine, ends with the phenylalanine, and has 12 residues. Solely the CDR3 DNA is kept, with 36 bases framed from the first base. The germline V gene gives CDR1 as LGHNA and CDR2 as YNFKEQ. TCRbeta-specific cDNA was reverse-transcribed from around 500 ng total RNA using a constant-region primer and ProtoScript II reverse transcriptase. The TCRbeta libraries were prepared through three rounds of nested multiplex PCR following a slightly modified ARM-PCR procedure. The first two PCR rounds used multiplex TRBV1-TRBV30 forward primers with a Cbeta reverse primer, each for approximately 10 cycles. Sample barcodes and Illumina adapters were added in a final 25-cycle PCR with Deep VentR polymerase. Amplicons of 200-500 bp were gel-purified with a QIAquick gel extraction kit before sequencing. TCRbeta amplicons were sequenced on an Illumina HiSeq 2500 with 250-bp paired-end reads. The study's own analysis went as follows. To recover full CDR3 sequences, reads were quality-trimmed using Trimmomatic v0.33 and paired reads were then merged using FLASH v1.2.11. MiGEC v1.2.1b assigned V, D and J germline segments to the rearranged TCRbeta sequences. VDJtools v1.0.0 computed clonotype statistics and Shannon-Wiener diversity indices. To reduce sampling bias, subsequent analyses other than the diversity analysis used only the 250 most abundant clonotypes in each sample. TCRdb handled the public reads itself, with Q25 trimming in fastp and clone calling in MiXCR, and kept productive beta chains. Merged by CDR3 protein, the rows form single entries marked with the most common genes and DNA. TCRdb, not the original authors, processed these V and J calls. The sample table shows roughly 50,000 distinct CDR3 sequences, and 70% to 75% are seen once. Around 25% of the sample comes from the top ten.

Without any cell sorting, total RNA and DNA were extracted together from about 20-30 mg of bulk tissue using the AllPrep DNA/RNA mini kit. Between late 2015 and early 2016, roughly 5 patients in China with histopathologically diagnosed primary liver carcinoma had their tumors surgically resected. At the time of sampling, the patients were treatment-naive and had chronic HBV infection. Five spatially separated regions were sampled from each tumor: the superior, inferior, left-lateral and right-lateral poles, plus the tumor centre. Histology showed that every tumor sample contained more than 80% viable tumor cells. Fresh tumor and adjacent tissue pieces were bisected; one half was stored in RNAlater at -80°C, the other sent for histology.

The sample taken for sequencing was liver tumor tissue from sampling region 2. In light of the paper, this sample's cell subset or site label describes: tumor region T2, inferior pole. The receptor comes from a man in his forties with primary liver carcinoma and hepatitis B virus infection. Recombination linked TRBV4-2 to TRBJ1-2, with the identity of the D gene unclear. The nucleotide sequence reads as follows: TGTATCAGCAGCCAAGAGGAGTATGGCTACACCTTC. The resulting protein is CISSQEEYGYTF.